This T cell receptor (beta chain) is drawn from a study of T cell responses to AZD1222 COVID-19 vaccine. Study-wide results and caveats: Baseline seropositivity characterized only six or seven AZD1222 recipients. Regions left unmutated in variants are reportedly the target of nearly half of spike-specific TCRs. The sample set comprised mostly white British donors with more females, and clonal diversity was possibly underestimated. Researchers report vaccine-associated CD4 TCRs spanning spike, with dominance at 160-218 and 743-854.

Libraries were prepared by immunoSEQ multiplex PCR; TCRdb keeps only in-frame clonotypes and omits some of them. The sample contains 100,000 to 150,000 clones, just over 85% of which appear only once. In regard to this clone: The antigen is not known.

The specimen comprised peripheral blood, sampled on day 0 of MenACWY control vaccination. The sequence came from an adult in good health.

This CDR3 reads CASSLDGGSNQPQHF. CDR3 nucleotide sequence: TGCGCCAGCAGCTTGGATGGGGGTAGCAATCAGCCCCAGCATTTT. This chain connects TRBV5-1 to TRBJ1-5, with D perhaps matching TRBD1 (5 bases). Germline CDR1 reads SGHRS; CDR2 reads YFSETQ. V was pared by 0 bases and J by 0 bases, with 7 bases between. CDR3 length: 15 residues.